The clone carrying this TCR beta chain has only one observation. No antigen is known for it. The data stem from a study of cytotoxic CD8 clonotypes in ibrutinib-treated CLL. Study outcomes and limitations: An increase in clonality occurred at ibrutinib response, followed by a return toward baseline at progression. At baseline, clonality was higher than in age-matched healthy donors and correlated with CD8+ counts.

Trimming removed 0 bases from V and 6 bases from J, with 9 bases in between. CDR1 ENHRY and CDR2 SYGVKD come from the germline V gene. The CDR3 has 14 amino acids. Some clones are missing from TCRdb's copy, which holds only in-frame ones; the method was immunoSEQ multiplex PCR. The data show around 310,000 clones, around four fifths seen once. Source: PBMCs, taken before ibrutinib treatment. V is TRBV10-3 and J is TRBJ1-5; D is uncertain. This receptor was identified in a human donor with chronic lymphocytic leukemia. Here the CDR3 reads CAISESTHGQPQHF. The CDR3 nucleotides read TGTGCCATCAGTGAGTCGACTCATGGTCAGCCCCAGCATTTT.